The 3 T cell receptor beta chains presented below share a single source sample, sequenced in a study of molecular identifiers for immune sequencing clone quantification. In TCRdb, the PCR reads were re-called with MiXCR into one record per CDR3 protein. The table has over 600,000 distinct CDR3 sequences, about 20% seen once. Input material: naive CD8+ T cells from blood, with Jurkat cell RNA spiked in. The sample's subset: FACS-sorted CD8+CD4-CCR7+CD45RA+ naive T cells. The receptors originated from a human donor in good health. Some libraries in this study had Jurkat cell RNA spiked in.

This clonotype was detected once. At one end, the junction sequence differs from germline, possibly due to a read error. The V call is TRBV7-9, the J call TRBJ2-5; perhaps TRBD2 as D (6 bases). Germline CDR1 reads SEHNR; CDR2 reads FQNEAQ (reference sequence). CDR3 length: 15 residues. The CDR3 reads CACSLSGGAQETQYF. In DNA form, the CDR3 reads TGTGCCTGCAGCTTATCCGGCGGGGCTCAAGAGACCCAGTACTTC.

The DNA of the CDR3 is TGTGCCACCACCTTGCCCAGGGGCCACCGGTATTTT. This gives the protein CATTLPRGHRYF. The chain has TRBV15 and TRBJ2-3; a possible D gene is TRBD1 (6 bases). The V and J ends lost 7 bases and 14 bases respectively, with 19 bases between them. This CDR3 is built from 12 residues. Germline V lookup: CDR1 LNHNV, CDR2 YYDKDF (reference sequence). The entire variable domain, with the rest obtained from reference TRBV15 and TRBJ2-3, is as follows: DAMVIQNPRYQVTQFGKPVTLSCSQTLNHNVMYWYQQKSSQAPKLLFHYYDKDFNNEADTPDNFQSRRPNTSFCFLDIRSPGLGDTAMYLCATTLPRGHRYFGPGTRLTVL.

This clonotype occurred many times. The genes are TRBV4-3 and TRBJ2-2; a weak D match, TRBD2 (6 bases). Germline loops: CDR1 LGHNA, CDR2 YSLEER. Trimming took 0 bases from V and 2 from J, leaving 13 bases between them. The CDR3 runs 17 residues. Here the CDR3 reads CASSQDWVAVNTGELFF. The CDR3 DNA is TGCGCCAGCAGCCAAGATTGGGTAGCGGTCAACACCGGGGAGCTGTTTTTT.